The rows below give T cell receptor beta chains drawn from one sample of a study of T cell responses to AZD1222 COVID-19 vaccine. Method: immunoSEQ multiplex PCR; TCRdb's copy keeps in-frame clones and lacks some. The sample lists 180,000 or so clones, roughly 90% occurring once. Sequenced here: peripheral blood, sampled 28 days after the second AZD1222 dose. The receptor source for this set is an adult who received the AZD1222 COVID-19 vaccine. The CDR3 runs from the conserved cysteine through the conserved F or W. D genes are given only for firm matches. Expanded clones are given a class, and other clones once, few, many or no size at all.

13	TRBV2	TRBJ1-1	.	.	CASSVTGNTEAFF	TGTGCCAGCAGTGTGACAGGTAACACTGAAGCTTTCTTT
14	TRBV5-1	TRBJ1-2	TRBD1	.	CASSTDRVSNGYTF	TGCGCCAGCAGCACCGACAGGGTCTCGAATGGCTACACCTTC
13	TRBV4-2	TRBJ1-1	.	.	CASSSGGNTEAFF	TGTGCCAGCAGTTCCGGGGGGAACACTGAAGCTTTCTTT
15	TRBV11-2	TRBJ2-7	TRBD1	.	CASSFRQGAPYEQYF	TGTGCCAGCAGCTTCCGACAGGGTGCCCCCTACGAGCAGTACTTC
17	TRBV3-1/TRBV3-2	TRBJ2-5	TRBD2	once	CASSLSGRLGYQETQYF	TGTGCCAGCAGCCTTAGCGGGAGGTTGGGGTACCAAGAGACCCAGTACTTC
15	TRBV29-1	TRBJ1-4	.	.	CSVDSPGTTNEKLFF	TGCAGCGTTGATTCCCCGGGAACAACTAATGAAAAACTGTTTTTT
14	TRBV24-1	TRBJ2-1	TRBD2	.	CATSGTSGHNEQFF	TGTGCCACCAGTGGGACTAGCGGTCACAATGAGCAGTTCTTC
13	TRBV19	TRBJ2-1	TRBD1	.	CASRTGIHNEQFF	TGTGCCAGTCGGACAGGGATCCACAATGAGCAGTTCTTC
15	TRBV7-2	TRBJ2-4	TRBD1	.	CASSFEGARGNIQYF	TGTGCCAGCAGCTTCGAGGGGGCTCGGGGAAACATTCAGTACTTC
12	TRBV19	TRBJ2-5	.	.	CASSMRGETQYF	TGTGCCAGTAGTATGAGGGGAGAGACCCAGTACTTC
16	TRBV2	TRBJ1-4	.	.	CASSGNLLQPNEKLFF	TGTGCCAGCAGTGGGAACCTGCTACAGCCGAATGAAAAACTGTTTTTT
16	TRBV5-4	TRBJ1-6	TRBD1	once	CASSVDRGPRNSPLHF	TGTGCCAGCAGCGTGGACAGGGGGCCTAGGAATTCACCCCTCCACTTT
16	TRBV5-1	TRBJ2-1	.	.	CASSVRPGSSYNEQFF	TGCGCCAGCAGCGTCAGGCCCGGGAGTTCCTACAATGAGCAGTTCTTC
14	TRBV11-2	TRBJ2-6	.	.	CASSPFSGANVLTF	TGTGCCAGCAGCCCTTTCTCCGGGGCCAACGTCCTGACTTTC
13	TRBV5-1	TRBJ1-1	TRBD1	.	CASSSKGTGEAFF	TGCGCCAGCAGCTCCAAGGGGACAGGAGAAGCTTTCTTT
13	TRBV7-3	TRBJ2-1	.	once	CASSLNTHNEQFF	TGTGCCAGCAGCTTAAACACGCACAATGAGCAGTTCTTC
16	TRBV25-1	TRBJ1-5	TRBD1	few	CASSWTGGLVDQPQHF	TGTGCCAGCAGTTGGACAGGGGGTCTGGTGGATCAGCCCCAGCATTTT
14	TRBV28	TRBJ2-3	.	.	CASSGWTDTDTQYF	TGTGCCAGCAGTGGCTGGACGGACACAGATACGCAGTATTTT
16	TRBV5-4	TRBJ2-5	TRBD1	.	CASLLGGQSYQETQYF	TGTGCCAGCCTTTTAGGGGGACAGTCGTACCAAGAGACCCAGTACTTC
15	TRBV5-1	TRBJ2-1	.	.	CASSLRREKYNEQFF	TGCGCCAGCAGCTTGAGGCGGGAAAAGTACAATGAGCAGTTCTTC